These T cell receptor beta chains were read from a single sample in a study of T cell changes during pregnancy in multiple sclerosis. Profiled with immunoSEQ multiplex PCR; TCRdb holds only in-frame clones, not every one. Altogether roughly 75,000 clones are present, under 95% being singletons, with the ten largest covering around 2.6%. The starting material was peripheral blood, obtained after pregnancy. The receptors shown here come from a female donor in good health, enrolled as a control in a pregnancy study. CDR3s include the opening cysteine and the closing phenylalanine or tryptophan. D genes are given only for firm matches. Size tells how often a clone was seen (once, few, many) or the class of an expanded clone, and some rows leave it out.

CDR3 protein	CDR3 DNA	CDR3 length	clone size	V gene	J gene	D gene
CASSPPGTGGSGELFF	TGCGCCAGCAGCCCCCCCGGGACAGGGGGATCCGGGGAGCTGTTTTTT	16	-	TRBV5-1	TRBJ2-2	TRBD1
CASSLAGVFGYEQYF	TGCGCCAGCTCCCTAGCGGGAGTGTTCGGCTACGAGCAGTACTTC	15	-	TRBV10-2	TRBJ2-7	TRBD2
CASGSPTGGKETQYF	TGTGCCAGCGGATCCCCGACAGGGGGCAAGGAGACCCAGTACTTC	15	-	TRBV7-9	TRBJ2-5	TRBD1
CATQAGGGYGYTF	TGTGCCACCCAAGCGGGGGGTGGCTATGGCTACACCTTC	13	-	TRBV19	TRBJ1-2	-
CASSDSPGQPEKLFF	TGTGCCAGCAGTGACTCACCGGGACAGCCTGAAAAACTGTTTTTT	15	few	TRBV6-4	TRBJ1-4	TRBD1
CASSRSGGADGANVLTF	TGCGCCAGCAGCAGAAGCGGGGGGGCGGACGGGGCCAACGTCCTGACTTTC	17	-	TRBV5-1	TRBJ2-6	TRBD2
CASSSPGGGTDTQYF	TGCGCCAGCAGCTCGCCGGGGGGGGGCACAGATACGCAGTATTTT	15	-	TRBV5-1	TRBJ2-3	TRBD2
CASSLGDRGYEQYF	TGTGCCAGCAGCTTGGGGGACAGGGGATACGAGCAGTACTTC	14	-	TRBV5-4	TRBJ2-7	TRBD1
CASSSQGTSGNTIYF	TGTGCCAGCAGCTCCCAGGGGACCTCTGGAAACACCATATATTTT	15	-	TRBV7-9	TRBJ1-3	-
CASTPSGRETQYF	TGTGCCAGCACCCCTAGCGGGAGGGAGACCCAGTACTTC	13	-	TRBV6-5	TRBJ2-5	TRBD2
CASSPRRGFEKLFF	TGTGCCAGCAGCCCTCGAAGGGGGTTTGAAAAACTGTTTTTT	14	-	TRBV7-2	TRBJ1-4	-
CASSFGTGVSNEQFF	TGTGCCAGCAGTTTCGGGACAGGGGTTAGCAATGAGCAGTTCTTC	15	-	TRBV6-5	TRBJ2-1	TRBD1
CASSDLESTEAFF	TGCGCCAGCAGTGATCTTGAGAGCACTGAAGCTTTCTTT	13	-	TRBV10-2	TRBJ1-1	-
CASSHHGGREQYF	TGTGCCAGCAGCCATCACGGGGGACGGGAGCAGTACTTC	13	-	TRBV14	TRBJ2-7	-
CASSSFSGSGHGELFF	TGTGCCAGCAGCTCATTTAGCGGGAGTGGTCACGGGGAGCTGTTTTTT	16	-	TRBV11-2	TRBJ2-2	TRBD2
CASSPQTASGQYF	TGTGCCAGCAGTCCCCAGACAGCATCGGGGCAGTACTTC	13	few	TRBV27	TRBJ2-7	-
CAISELGGMNTGELFF	TGTGCCATCAGTGAGTTAGGCGGAATGAACACCGGGGAGCTGTTTTTT	16	-	TRBV10-3	TRBJ2-2	-
CASSPSNGNSYEQYF	TGTGCCAGTAGTCCCAGTAACGGGAACTCCTACGAGCAGTACTTC	15	once	TRBV19	TRBJ2-7	-
CASSGKSLDRTNYGYTF	TGCGCCAGCAGCGGCAAGTCCCTGGACAGGACTAACTATGGCTACACCTTC	17	-	TRBV13	TRBJ1-2	TRBD1
CASSLCDGQRNTEAFF	TGCGCCAGCAGCCTCTGCGACGGACAGCGGAACACTGAAGCTTTCTTT	16	-	TRBV23-1	TRBJ1-1	-
CASSQDRTSGSSYEQYF	TGCGCCAGCAGCCAAGATCGGACTAGCGGGAGCTCCTACGAGCAGTACTTC	17	-	TRBV4-3	TRBJ2-7	TRBD2
CASTASGTLSSYNEQFF	TGTGCCAGCACTGCTAGCGGGACCCTCAGTTCCTACAATGAGCAGTTCTTC	17	-	TRBV28	TRBJ2-1	TRBD2
CASSIVQGDIQYF	TGTGCCAGTAGTATTGTTCAGGGGGACATTCAGTACTTC	13	-	TRBV19	TRBJ2-4	TRBD1
CASSQGAGSTDTQYF	TGCGCCAGCAGCCAAGGGGCGGGGAGTACAGATACGCAGTATTTT	15	-	TRBV4-1	TRBJ2-3	-
CASSFPRAGSNYGYTF	TGTGCCAGCAGTTTCCCCAGGGCAGGATCTAACTATGGCTACACCTTC	16	few	TRBV28	TRBJ1-2	-
CASSLGESRQGAGYTF	TGTGCCAGCAGCTTAGGGGAGAGTCGGCAGGGGGCTGGCTACACCTTC	16	-	TRBV13	TRBJ1-2	TRBD1
CASSPQPGYGYTF	TGTGCCAGCTCACCACAGCCCGGCTATGGCTACACCTTC	13	-	TRBV18	TRBJ1-2	-
CASSYPSGGYNEQFF	TGTGCCAGCAGTTATCCTAGCGGGGGGTACAATGAGCAGTTCTTC	15	-	TRBV6-6	TRBJ2-1	TRBD2
CAITGTGDGYTF	TGTGCCATCACCGGGACAGGGGATGGCTACACCTTC	12	few	TRBV10-3	TRBJ1-2	TRBD1
CSTSGAGAGGETQYF	TGCAGCACTTCAGGCGCGGGAGCTGGGGGGGAGACCCAGTACTTC	15	-	TRBV29-1	TRBJ2-5	TRBD2
CASSLLAPYEQYF	TGTGCCAGCAGTCTACTAGCGCCCTACGAGCAGTACTTC	13	-	TRBV2	TRBJ2-7	TRBD2
CASSVEELVGIEEQYF	TGTGCCAGCAGCGTAGAGGAACTAGTCGGAATTGAAGAGCAGTACTTC	16	-	TRBV9	TRBJ2-7	-
CASSPGTSGYNEQFF	TGTGCCAGCAGCCCAGGGACTAGCGGATACAATGAGCAGTTCTTC	15	-	TRBV5-6	TRBJ2-1	TRBD2
CASSRPYRGDTEAFF	TGTGCCAGCAGTCGCCCTTACAGGGGCGACACTGAAGCTTTCTTT	15	-	TRBV28	TRBJ1-1	TRBD1
CSATKYEQYF	TGCAGTGCTACAAAATACGAGCAGTACTTC	10	-	TRBV20-1	TRBJ2-7	-
CASSERYEQYF	TGTGCCAGCAGTGAACGCTACGAGCAGTACTTC	11	-	TRBV6-1	TRBJ2-7	-
CASSTRNPRSETQYF	TGTGCCAGCAGCACGAGAAACCCGAGGTCAGAGACCCAGTACTTC	15	-	TRBV7-9	TRBJ2-5	-
CSARRGPETFF	TGCAGTGCCAGGAGGGGGCCCGAGACGTTCTTC	11	-	TRBV20-1	TRBJ2-1	-
CASSGEQGLGTEAFF	TGCGCCAGCAGCGGGGAACAGGGGTTAGGCACTGAAGCTTTCTTT	15	-	TRBV5-1	TRBJ1-1	TRBD1
CASSLEQGETYNEQFF	TGTGCCAGCAGCTTGGAACAGGGGGAAACCTACAATGAGCAGTTCTTC	16	-	TRBV5-4	TRBJ2-1	TRBD1
CASSPDLGTSGRQQYF	TGTGCCAGCAGCCCAGACCTCGGGACTAGCGGGAGACAGCAGTACTTC	16	once	TRBV7-9	TRBJ2-7	TRBD2
CASNRRDIGYTF	TGTGCCAGCAATCGCAGGGATATTGGCTACACCTTC	12	-	TRBV2	TRBJ1-2	-
CASSRQGVGETQYF	TGTGCCAGCTCGCGACAGGGGGTCGGGGAGACCCAGTACTTC	14	-	TRBV18	TRBJ2-5	TRBD1